This passage covers 20 T cell receptor beta chains from one sample sequenced in a study of monozygotic twins with inflammatory bowel disease (dated by TCRdb to the late 2010s). The library was prepared using 5' RACE. For sequencing, an Illumina HiSeq 2500 was employed. After the reads were reprocessed by TCRdb, one entry was made per CDR3 protein sequence, with no DNA. The table of this sample itemizes 150,000 to 200,000 distinct CDR3 sequences. The ten largest clones capture more than 2.5% of the sample. Sequenced sample: blood. The source is a human donor with ulcerative colitis or Crohn's disease, or a healthy co-twin of an affected twin (not recorded which).

J is TRBJ2-5 and V is TRBV30; TCRdb's D call of TRBD2 is untestable without DNA. This CDR3 contains 14 residues. Germline CDR1 and CDR2: GTSNPN and SVGIG (reference sequence). The CDR3 loop is CAWSAGLAGGAQYF.

The V and J genes are TRBV7-3 and TRBJ2-1; TCRdb returns TRBD1, unconfirmable since there is no DNA. Per the germline V gene, CDR1 is SGHTA and CDR2 is FQGTGA. The length of the CDR3 is 15 residues. The CDR3 sequence: CASSFGQGARDEQFF. Based on the CDR3 plus reference TRBV7-3 and TRBJ2-1, the full variable domain is GAGVSQTPSNKVTEKGKYVELRCDPISGHTALYWYRQSLGQGPEFLIYFQGTGAADDSGLPNDRFFAVRPEGSVSTLKIQRTERGDSAVYLCASSFGQGARDEQFFGPGTRLTVL.

The chain employs TRBV28 and TRBJ2-3; TCRdb names TRBD1, which stays unverified in the absence of DNA. This CDR3 region has 15 residues. The germline V gene has CDR1 MDHEN and CDR2 SYDVKM. The CDR3 reads CASSPGGLYTDTQYF.

The rearrangement uses TRBV3-1 and TRBJ2-7; TCRdb returns TRBD1, unconfirmable since there is no DNA. This CDR3 is 15 amino acids long. Per the germline V gene, CDR1 is LGHDT and CDR2 is YNNKEL (reference sequence). CDR3 in amino acids: CASSRTRQGRNEQYF.

The CDR3 reads CASSVKGGTGELFF. The chain links TRBV10-2 to TRBJ2-2; TCRdb indicates TRBD2, and absent DNA this call remains unverified. The CDR3 sequence is 14 residues long. Germline CDR1 WSHSY, CDR2 SAAADI.

The CDR3: CASSLKGAYEQYF. The chain uses TRBV5-4 and TRBJ2-7; TCRdb proposes TRBD1, but this gene call is untestable without DNA. The germline CDR1 and CDR2 sequences are SGHNT and YYREEE (reference sequence). The CDR3 runs to 13 residues.

The chain joins TRBV29-1 to TRBJ1-5; the TCRdb call, TRBD1, lacks DNA for checking. The CDR3 is 13 residues long. Germline assignment: CDR1 SQVTM and CDR2 ANQGSEA. CDR3: CSVGGQWNQPQHF.

This CDR3 reads CASSQGTANTGELFF. The rearrangement uses TRBV3-1 and TRBJ2-2; the D call from TCRdb, TRBD1, cannot be confirmed without DNA. The CDR3 is 15 amino acids. Germline loops: CDR1 LGHDT, CDR2 YNNKEL (reference sequence).

The chain recombines TRBV11-2 with TRBJ1-1. Germline values: CDR1 SGHAT, CDR2 FQNNGV. The CDR3 length is 13 residues. CDR3 region: CASSLGYLTEAFF.

The chain joins TRBV29-1 to TRBJ1-2; TCRdb lists TRBD1, though no DNA is available to test this call. Germline CDR1 and CDR2: SQVTM and ANQGSEA. This CDR3 spans 15 amino acids. The CDR3 reads CSVAAPGPNNYGYTF.

The chain links TRBV20-1 to TRBJ2-7; the D call from TCRdb, TRBD1, cannot be confirmed without DNA. The CDR3 has 13 amino acids. CDR1 is DFQATT and CDR2 is SNEGSKA in the germline V gene (reference sequence). Here the CDR3 reads CSAATGGTYEQYF.

The CDR3 sequence is CASSPEGSGELFF. The gene calls are TRBV18 and TRBJ2-2. The CDR3 spans 13 residues. Per the germline V gene, CDR1 is KGHSH and CDR2 is LQKENI.

This CDR3 reads CASSFQLAGGRSSYNEQFF. The rearrangement uses TRBV5-1 and TRBJ2-1; TCRdb's D gene call, TRBD2, goes unchecked for lack of DNA. The germline gives CDR1 SGHRS, CDR2 YFSETQ. The CDR3 is 19 residues long.

The rearrangement joins TRBV5-1 to TRBJ2-1. The CDR3 is 15 amino acids. The germline CDR1 and CDR2 sequences are SGHRS and YFSETQ. This chain's CDR3 is CASSLEPSSYNEQFF. The complete variable domain, with remaining parts taken from reference TRBV5-1 and TRBJ2-1, reads KAGVTQTPRYLIKTRGQQVTLSCSPISGHRSVSWYQQTPGQGLQFLFEYFSETQRNKGNFPGRFSGRQFSNSRSEMNVSTLELGDSALYLCASSLEPSSYNEQFFGPGTRLTVL.

The gene calls are TRBV5-1 and TRBJ2-5; the TRBD1 assignment by TCRdb is unverifiable without DNA. CDR1 SGHRS and CDR2 YFSETQ come from the germline V gene. The CDR3 is 14 amino acids. The CDR3 sequence is CASSPDWGFETQYF.

The chain uses TRBV20-1 and TRBJ2-7; the D gene TCRdb calls, TRBD2, cannot be checked with no DNA. This CDR3 spans 17 amino acids. The germline V gene has CDR1 DFQATT and CDR2 SNEGSKA (reference sequence). CDR3 in amino acids: CSAKTEASSGSFYEQYF.

The chain joins TRBV6-1 to TRBJ1-4. The CDR3 runs 17 residues. Germline V lookup: CDR1 MNHNS, CDR2 SASEGT. The chain's CDR3 is CASSDPAWGMTNEKLFF.

This chain joins TRBV7-9 and TRBJ2-2; TCRdb names TRBD2, which stays unverified in the absence of DNA. The germline CDR1 and CDR2 sequences are SEHNR and FQNEAQ (reference sequence). The CDR3 runs 17 residues. Here the CDR3 reads CASSSRRTSGRGGELFF. Variable domain in full (rest from reference TRBV7-9 and TRBJ2-2): DTGVSQNPRHKITKRGQNVTFRCDPISEHNRLYWYRQTLGQGPEFLTYFQNEAQLEKSRLLSDRFSAERPKGSFSTLEIQRTEQGDSAMYLCASSSRRTSGRGGELFFGEGSRLTVL.

The rearrangement uses TRBV29-1 and TRBJ2-1; TCRdb's assignment of TRBD1 cannot be checked, as there is no DNA. Germline CDR1 is SQVTM and CDR2 is ANQGSEA. The CDR3 runs to 14 residues. This CDR3 reads CSPRVGTANNEQFF.

This chain connects TRBV12-3 or TRBV12-4 to TRBJ2-7. This CDR3 spans 14 amino acids. The CDR3 reads CASSLSLAAYEQYF.